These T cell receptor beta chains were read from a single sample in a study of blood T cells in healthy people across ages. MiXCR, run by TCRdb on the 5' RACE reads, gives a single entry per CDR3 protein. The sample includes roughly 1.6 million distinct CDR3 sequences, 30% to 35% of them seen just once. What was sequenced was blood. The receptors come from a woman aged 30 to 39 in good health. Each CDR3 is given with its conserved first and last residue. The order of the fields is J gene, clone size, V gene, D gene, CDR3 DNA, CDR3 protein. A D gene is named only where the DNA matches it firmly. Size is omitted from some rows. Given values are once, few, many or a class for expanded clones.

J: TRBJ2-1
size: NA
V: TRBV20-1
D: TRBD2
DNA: TGCAGTGCTATACCCACCGATAGCGGGGCCAGCTCCTACAATGAGCAGTTCTTC
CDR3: CSAIPTDSGASSYNEQFF

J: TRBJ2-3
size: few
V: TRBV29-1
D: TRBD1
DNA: TGCAGCGCAGAAGCAGGGGGCATTCTAACAGATACGCAGTATTTT
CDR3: CSAEAGGILTDTQYF

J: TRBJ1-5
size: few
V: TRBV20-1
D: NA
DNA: TGCAGTGCCCGCCAGGAGCTTCTCGACGGCAATCAGCCCCAGCATTTT
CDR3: CSARQELLDGNQPQHF

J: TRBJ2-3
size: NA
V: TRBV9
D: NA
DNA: TGTGCCAGCAGCGTAGGCGGGGAGGACACAGATACGCAGTATTTT
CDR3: CASSVGGEDTDTQYF

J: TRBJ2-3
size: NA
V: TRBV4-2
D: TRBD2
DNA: TGTGCCAGCAGCCAAGATATCTGGCGGGAGGGCGATACGCAGTATTTT
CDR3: CASSQDIWREGDTQYF

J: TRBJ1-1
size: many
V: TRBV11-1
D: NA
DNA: TGTGCCAGCAGTCGGACACCGAACACTGAAGCTTTCTTT
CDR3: CASSRTPNTEAFF

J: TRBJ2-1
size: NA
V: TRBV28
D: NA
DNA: TGTGCCAGCAGCCTTGGACGGATGGGGACATCAGCCCATGAGCAGTTCTTC
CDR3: CASSLGRMGTSAHEQFF

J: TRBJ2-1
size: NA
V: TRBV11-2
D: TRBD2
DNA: TGTGCCAGCAGCTCCAGTGGACTAGATAACAATGAGCAGTTCTTC
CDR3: CASSSSGLDNNEQFF

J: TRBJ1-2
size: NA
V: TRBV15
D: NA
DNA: TGTGCCACCGAAGGAACAGGGATGTATGGCTACACCTTC
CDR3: CATEGTGMYGYTF

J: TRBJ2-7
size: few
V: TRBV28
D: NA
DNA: TGTGCCAGCAAGCTATCCAGAGCCTACGAGCAGTACTTC
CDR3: CASKLSRAYEQYF

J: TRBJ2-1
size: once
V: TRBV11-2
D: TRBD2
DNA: TGTGCCAGCAGCCGGCCGGGACTAAACTACAATGAGCAGTTCTTC
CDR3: CASSRPGLNYNEQFF

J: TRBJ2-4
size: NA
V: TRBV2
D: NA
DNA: TGTGCCAGCAGGAAAAGGGACGGCAACATTCAGTACTTC
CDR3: CASRKRDGNIQYF

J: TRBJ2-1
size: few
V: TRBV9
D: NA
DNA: TGTGCCAGCAGCCCGAAGGGGGACCAACGGGGCAATGAGCAGTTCTTC
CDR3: CASSPKGDQRGNEQFF

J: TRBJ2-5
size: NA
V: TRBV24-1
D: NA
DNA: TGTGCCACCAGTGACGGGACACTTACCCAAGAGACCCAGTACTTC
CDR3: CATSDGTLTQETQYF

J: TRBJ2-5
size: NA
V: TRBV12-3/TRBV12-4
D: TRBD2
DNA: TGTGCCAGCAGTTTAATGGGCCTAGCGGGGGAAGAGACCCAGTACTTC
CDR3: CASSLMGLAGEETQYF

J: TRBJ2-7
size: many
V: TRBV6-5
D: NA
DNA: TGTGCCAGCAGTTACGAACAGGGTGACTACGAGCAGTACTTC
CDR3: CASSYEQGDYEQYF

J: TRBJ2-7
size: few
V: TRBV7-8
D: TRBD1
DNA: TGTGCCAGCAGCTTAGAGTCAGGGGGCAATCCCGAGCAGTACTTC
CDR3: CASSLESGGNPEQYF

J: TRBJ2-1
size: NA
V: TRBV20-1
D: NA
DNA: TGCAGTGCTGGGGGGCGGGAGTTCGGGGAGCAGTTCTTC
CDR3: CSAGGREFGEQFF

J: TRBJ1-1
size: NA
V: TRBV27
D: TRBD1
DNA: TGTGCCAGCAGTTTACTAGGGGGCGCGGATGAAGCTTTCTTT
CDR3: CASSLLGGADEAFF

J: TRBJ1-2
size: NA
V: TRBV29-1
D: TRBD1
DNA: TGCAGCGTTGAACCACAGGGGCATGGCTACACCTTC
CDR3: CSVEPQGHGYTF

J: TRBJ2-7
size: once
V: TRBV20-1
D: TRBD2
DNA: TGCAGTGCTCGCAGGGACTACAAACCCGAGCAGTACTTC
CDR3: CSARRDYKPEQYF

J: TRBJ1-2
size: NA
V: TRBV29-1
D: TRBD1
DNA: TGCAGCGTTGATCCGAACCCCGGGACAGGGCACTATGGCTACACCTTC
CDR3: CSVDPNPGTGHYGYTF

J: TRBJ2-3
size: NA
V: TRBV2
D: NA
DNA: TGTGCCAGCAGTGAAGCGTTGTTGGCTAGCGAAGCCCTAGATACGCAGTATTTT
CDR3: CASSEALLASEALDTQYF

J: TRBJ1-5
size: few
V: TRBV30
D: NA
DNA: TGTGCCTGGAGTGGGCTAAACACGGCCCAGCATTTT
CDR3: CAWSGLNTAQHF

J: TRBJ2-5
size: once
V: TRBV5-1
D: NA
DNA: TGCACCAGCAGCCAGATTACTATGTTGGGAGAGACCCAGTACTTC
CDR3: CTSSQITMLGETQYF

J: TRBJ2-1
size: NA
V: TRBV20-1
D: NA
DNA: TGCAGTGCTAGATCACCGGGACGCTCCTACAATGAGCAGTTCTTC
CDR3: CSARSPGRSYNEQFF

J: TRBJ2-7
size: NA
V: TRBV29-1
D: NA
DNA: TGCAGCTCGGGGTCCAGGGACGAGCAGTACTTC
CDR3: CSSGSRDEQYF

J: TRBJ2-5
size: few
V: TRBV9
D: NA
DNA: TGTGCCAGCAGCGCCCACCCTCAAGAGACCCAGTACTTC
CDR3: CASSAHPQETQYF

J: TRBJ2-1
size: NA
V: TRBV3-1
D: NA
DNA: TGTGCCAGCAGCAACGGACAGCCGAATGAGCGGTTCTTC
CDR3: CASSNGQPNERFF

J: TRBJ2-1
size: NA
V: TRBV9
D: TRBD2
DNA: TGTGCCAGCAGCGTAGATCCTAACCTCGGACTAGCGGGAGTGTCTGAGCAGTTCTTC
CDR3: CASSVDPNLGLAGVSEQFF

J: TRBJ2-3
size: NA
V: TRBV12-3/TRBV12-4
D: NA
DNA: TGTGCCAGCAGCCCTCCAGCGAGAGCAGATACGCAGTATTTT
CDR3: CASSPPARADTQYF

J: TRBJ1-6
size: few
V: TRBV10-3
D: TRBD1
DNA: TGTGCCACCGCACGGGACAGGGGTAATTCACCCCTCCACTTT
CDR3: CATARDRGNSPLHF